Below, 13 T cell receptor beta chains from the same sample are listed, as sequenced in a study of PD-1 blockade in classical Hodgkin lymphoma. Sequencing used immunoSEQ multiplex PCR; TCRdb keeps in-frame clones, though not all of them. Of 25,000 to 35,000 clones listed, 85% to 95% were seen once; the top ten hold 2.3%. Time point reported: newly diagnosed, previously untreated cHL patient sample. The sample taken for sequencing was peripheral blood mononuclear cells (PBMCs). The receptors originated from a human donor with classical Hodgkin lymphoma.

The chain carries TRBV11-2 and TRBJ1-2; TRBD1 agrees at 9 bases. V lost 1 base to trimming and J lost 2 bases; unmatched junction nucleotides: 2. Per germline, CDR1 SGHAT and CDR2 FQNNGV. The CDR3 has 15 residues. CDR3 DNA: TGTGCCAGCAGCTTAGCAACAGGGGGCAACTATGGCTACACCTTC. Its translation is CASSLATGGNYGYTF.

The CDR3 DNA follows: TGCAGTGTTCCAAAGAACACTGAAGCTTTCTTT. The encoded protein is CSVPKNTEAFF. V usage is TRBV20-1 and J usage is TRBJ1-1; D is unclear. CDR3 length: 11 residues. Germline loops: CDR1 DFQATT, CDR2 SNEGSKA (reference sequence). V lost 7 bases to trimming and J lost 1 base, with 7 bases between them.

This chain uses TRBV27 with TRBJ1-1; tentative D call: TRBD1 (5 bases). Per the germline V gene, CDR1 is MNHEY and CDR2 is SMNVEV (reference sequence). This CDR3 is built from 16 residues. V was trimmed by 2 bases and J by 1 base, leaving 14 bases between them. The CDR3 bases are TGTGCCAGCAGTTTAGGGTGGGGGACGGCGAACACTGAAGCTTTCTTT. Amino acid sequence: CASSLGWGTANTEAFF.

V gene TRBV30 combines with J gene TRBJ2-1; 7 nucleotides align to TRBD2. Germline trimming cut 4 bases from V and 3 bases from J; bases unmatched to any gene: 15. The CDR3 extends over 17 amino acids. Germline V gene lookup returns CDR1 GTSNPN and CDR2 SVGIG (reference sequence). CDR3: CAWNPFQGAGDYNEQFF. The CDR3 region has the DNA TGTGCCTGGAATCCCTTCCAGGGCGCGGGGGACTACAATGAGCAGTTCTTC.

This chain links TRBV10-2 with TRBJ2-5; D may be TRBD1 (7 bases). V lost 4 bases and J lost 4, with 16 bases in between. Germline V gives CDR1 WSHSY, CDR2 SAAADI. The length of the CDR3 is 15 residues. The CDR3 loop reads CASSVGGAGRETQYF. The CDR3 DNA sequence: TGCGCCAGCAGTGTAGGGGGCGCGGGGAGAGAGACCCAGTACTTC.

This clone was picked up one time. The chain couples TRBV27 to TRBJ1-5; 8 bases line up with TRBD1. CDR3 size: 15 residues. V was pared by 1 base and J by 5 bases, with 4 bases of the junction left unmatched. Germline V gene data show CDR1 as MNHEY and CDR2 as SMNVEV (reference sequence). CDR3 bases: TGTGCCAGCAGTTTATTGGGGACAGGATATCAGCCCCAGCATTTT. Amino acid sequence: CASSLLGTGYQPQHF.

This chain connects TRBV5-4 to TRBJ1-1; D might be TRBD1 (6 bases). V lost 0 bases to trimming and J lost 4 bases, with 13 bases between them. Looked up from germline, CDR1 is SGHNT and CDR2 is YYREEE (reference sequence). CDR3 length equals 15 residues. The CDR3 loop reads CASSLAPGGGTEAFF. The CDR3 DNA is TGTGCCAGCAGCTTGGCCCCAGGAGGGGGCACTGAAGCTTTCTTT.

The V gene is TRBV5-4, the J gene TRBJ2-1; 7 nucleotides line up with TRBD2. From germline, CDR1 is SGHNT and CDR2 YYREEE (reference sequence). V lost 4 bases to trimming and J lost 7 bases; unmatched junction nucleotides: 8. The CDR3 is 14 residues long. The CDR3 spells CASSLRLAENEQFF. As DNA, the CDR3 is TGTGCCAGCAGCCTTCGACTAGCAGAGAATGAGCAGTTCTTC.

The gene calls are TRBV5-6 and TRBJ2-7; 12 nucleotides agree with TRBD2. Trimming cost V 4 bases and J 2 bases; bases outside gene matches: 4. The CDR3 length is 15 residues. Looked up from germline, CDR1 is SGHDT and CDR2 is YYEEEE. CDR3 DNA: TGTGCCAGCAGCCAACTAGCGGGGGGTACCTACGAGCAGTACTTC. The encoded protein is CASSQLAGGTYEQYF.

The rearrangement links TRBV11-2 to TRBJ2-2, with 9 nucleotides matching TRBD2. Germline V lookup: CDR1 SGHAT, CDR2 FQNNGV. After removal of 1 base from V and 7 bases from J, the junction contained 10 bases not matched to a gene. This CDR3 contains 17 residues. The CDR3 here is CASSLVGREGPGGELFF. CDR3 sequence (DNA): TGTGCCAGCAGCTTAGTAGGGCGGGAGGGCCCCGGCGGGGAGCTGTTTTTT.

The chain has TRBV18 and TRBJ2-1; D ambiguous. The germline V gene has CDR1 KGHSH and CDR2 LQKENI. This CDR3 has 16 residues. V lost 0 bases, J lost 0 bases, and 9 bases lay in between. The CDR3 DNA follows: TGTGCCAGCTCACCACCCCAGCTCAGCTCCTACAATGAGCAGTTCTTC. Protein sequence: CASSPPQLSSYNEQFF.

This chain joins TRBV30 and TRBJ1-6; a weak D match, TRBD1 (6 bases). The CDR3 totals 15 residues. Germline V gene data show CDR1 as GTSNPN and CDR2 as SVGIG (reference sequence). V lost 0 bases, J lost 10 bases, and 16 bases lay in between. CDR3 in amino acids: CAWSVWDTGKSPLHF. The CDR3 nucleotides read TGTGCCTGGAGTGTATGGGACACGGGAAAGTCACCCCTCCACTTT.

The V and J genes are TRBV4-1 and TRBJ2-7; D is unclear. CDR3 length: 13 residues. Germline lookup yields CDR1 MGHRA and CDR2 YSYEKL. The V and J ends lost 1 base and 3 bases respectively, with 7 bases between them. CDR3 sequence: CASSQAEYYEQYF. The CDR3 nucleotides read TGCGCCAGCAGCCAAGCAGAATACTACGAGCAGTACTTC.